Below are 13 T cell receptor beta chains sequenced from a single sample in a study of cytomegalovirus exposure and HLA in healthy donors. Clones were sequenced by immunoSEQ multiplex PCR, and TCRdb holds only the in-frame ones, with some missing. The sample yields approximately 300,000 clones, around 86% seen once. What was sequenced was PBMCs. These TCRs come from a young woman in good health and CMV-seronegative.

The chain is built from TRBV28 and TRBJ2-2, with 10 bases matching TRBD2. J lost 7 bases, V lost 6 bases, and 8 bases had no gene match. Germline assignment: CDR1 MDHEN and CDR2 SYDVKM. The CDR3 extends over 15 amino acids. CDR3 region: CASRLAGSSNGELFF. The DNA for the CDR3 is TGTGCCAGCAGACTAGCGGGGAGTTCTAACGGGGAGCTGTTTTTT.

V is TRBV18 and J is TRBJ2-7; 9 positions match TRBD2. With 0 bases clipped from V and 2 bases from J, the junction kept 2 bases outside the gene matches. Per germline, CDR1 KGHSH and CDR2 LQKENI. This CDR3 is 15 amino acids long. The CDR3 DNA reads as TGTGCCAGCTCACCACCTAGCGGGAGCACCTACGAGCAGTACTTC. It encodes CASSPPSGSTYEQYF.

The rearrangement uses TRBV19 and TRBJ2-7; 8 bases are shared with TRBD2. The CDR3 length is 14 residues. V was clipped by 7 bases and J by 2 bases; unmatched bases: 7. Germline V gene data show CDR1 as LNHDA and CDR2 as SQIVND (reference sequence). CDR3 in amino acids: CASKSGSRPYEQYF. The CDR3 region has the DNA TGTGCCAGTAAAAGCGGGAGTCGACCCTACGAGCAGTACTTC.

The chain links TRBV7-2 to TRBJ1-5; D uncertain. Between the trimmed V and J ends, which lost 1 base and 4 bases, there was a span of 8 bases. The CDR3 runs to 14 residues. The V gene's germline CDR1 is SGHTA and CDR2 FQGNSA. The CDR3 here is CASSLEAGNQPQHF. The CDR3 DNA follows: TGTGCCAGCAGCTTAGAAGCGGGGAATCAGCCCCAGCATTTT.

The V gene is TRBV5-1, the J gene TRBJ2-1, with 9 bases that match TRBD1. This CDR3 is built from 14 residues. Per germline, CDR1 SGHRS and CDR2 YFSETQ. The V segment lost 3 bases and the J segment 9 bases; nucleotides outside the gene matches: 7. CDR3 residues: CASSSGTGRAEQFF. As DNA, the CDR3 is TGCGCCAGCAGCTCAGGGACAGGGCGGGCTGAGCAGTTCTTC.

The chain couples TRBV7-9 to TRBJ2-7; 11 bases are a match to TRBD2. CDR3 length: 14 residues. Germline CDR1 SEHNR, CDR2 FQNEAQ (reference sequence). Trimming cost V 1 base and J 6 bases; bases outside gene matches: 2. Here the CDR3 reads CASSLGLAGSEQYF. The CDR3 coding sequence is TGTGCCAGCAGCTTAGGACTAGCGGGATCCGAGCAGTACTTC. Variable domain in full (rest from reference TRBV7-9 and TRBJ2-7): DTGVSQNPRHKITKRGQNVTFRCDPISEHNRLYWYRQTLGQGPEFLTYFQNEAQLEKSRLLSDRFSAERPKGSFSTLEIQRTEQGDSAMYLCASSLGLAGSEQYFGPGTRLTVT.

The chain combines TRBV19 with TRBJ2-7; weak D call: TRBD1 (5 bases). Germline V CDR1 and CDR2: LNHDA, SQIVND (reference sequence). The CDR3 totals 14 residues. V dropped 4 bases and J dropped 7 bases, with 17 bases sitting between them. CDR3 DNA: TGTGCCAGTAGTAGGCGAGTGGGGCCCGGAGAGCAGTACTTC. It yields the protein CASSRRVGPGEQYF.

Turning to this clone: Different DNA sequences within this sample yield the same CDR3. The chain recombines TRBV11-3 with TRBJ2-5, with 8 bases lining up with TRBD2. J gave up 3 bases and V 5 bases, and 2 bases lay outside the gene matches. This CDR3 contains 13 residues. Looked up from germline, CDR1 is SGHNT and CDR2 is YENEEA. CDR3 bases: TGTGCCAGCAGCCCGGGGGGGGAAGAGACCCAGTACTTC. Protein sequence: CASSPGGEETQYF.

The V gene is TRBV6-6, the J gene TRBJ2-5, with 8 bases lining up with TRBD2. The V and J ends lost 9 bases and 1 base, in that order; junction bases with no gene match: 7. From germline, CDR1 is MNHNY and CDR2 SVGAGI (reference sequence). The CDR3 spans 14 residues. The CDR3 protein is CASSGTRAQETQYF. The CDR3 nucleotides are TGTGCCAGTTCCGGGACTAGGGCCCAAGAGACCCAGTACTTC.

This rearrangement joins TRBV5-4 to TRBJ2-1; D might be TRBD2 (5 bases). The CDR3 is 15 amino acids. The germline CDR1 and CDR2 sequences are SGHNT and YYREEE (reference sequence). The ends were cut back, 3 bases at V and 3 bases at J, with 13 bases in the middle. The CDR3 is CASSYPGLNYNEQFF. The CDR3 DNA reads TGTGCCAGCAGCTACCCAGGACTCAACTACAATGAGCAGTTCTTC.

This sequence joins TRBV27 and TRBJ2-2, with 10 bases fitting TRBD2. This CDR3 has 15 amino acids. The germline CDR1 and CDR2 sequences are MNHEY and SMNVEV (reference sequence). Unmatched junction bases numbered 7, after V lost 6 bases and J lost 6 bases. The DNA of the CDR3 is TGTGCCAGCAGCCCTTCGGGACTAGCGTCCGGGGAGCTGTTTTTT. It yields the protein CASSPSGLASGELFF.

The chain has TRBV9 and TRBJ2-7; 8 nucleotides match TRBD2. The V segment lost 5 bases and the J segment 0 bases; nucleotides outside the gene matches: 7. The CDR3 is made up of 15 amino acids. Germline V gene lookup returns CDR1 SGDLS and CDR2 YYNGEE. In DNA, the CDR3 is TGTGCCAGCAGTAAGGAGCGGGAGCGCTCCTACGAGCAGTACTTC. Its protein product is CASSKERERSYEQYF.

The rearrangement links TRBV7-9 to TRBJ2-6, with D tentatively TRBD1 (5 bases). This CDR3 spans 14 amino acids. Germline V gene lookup returns CDR1 SEHNR and CDR2 FQNEAQ (reference sequence). Trimming left V 5 bases short and J 4 bases short, with 9 bases between. CDR3 loop: CASSPRAGANVLTF. CDR3 nucleotides: TGTGCCAGCAGCCCCAGGGCCGGGGCCAACGTCCTGACTTTC.